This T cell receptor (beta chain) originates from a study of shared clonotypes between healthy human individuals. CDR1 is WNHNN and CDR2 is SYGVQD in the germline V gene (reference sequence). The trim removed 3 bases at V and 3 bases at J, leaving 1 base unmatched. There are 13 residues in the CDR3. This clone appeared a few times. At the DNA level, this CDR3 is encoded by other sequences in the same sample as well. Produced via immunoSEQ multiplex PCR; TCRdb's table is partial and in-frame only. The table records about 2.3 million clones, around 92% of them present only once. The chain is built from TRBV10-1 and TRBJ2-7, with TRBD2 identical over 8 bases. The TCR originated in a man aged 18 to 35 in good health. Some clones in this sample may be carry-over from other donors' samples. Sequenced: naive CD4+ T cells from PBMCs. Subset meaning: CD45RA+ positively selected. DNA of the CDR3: TGCGCCAGCAGTGATGCGGGAGGCTACGAGCAGTACTTC. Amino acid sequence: CASSDAGGYEQYF.